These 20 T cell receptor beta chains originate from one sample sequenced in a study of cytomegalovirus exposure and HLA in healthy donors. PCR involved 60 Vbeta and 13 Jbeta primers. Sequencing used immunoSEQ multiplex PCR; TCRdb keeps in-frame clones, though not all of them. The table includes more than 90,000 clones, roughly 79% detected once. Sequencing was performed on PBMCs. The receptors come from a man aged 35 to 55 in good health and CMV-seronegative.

The CDR3 here is CASSELEQGIGEKLFF. CDR3 in DNA: TGTGCCAGCAGTGAGCTTGAACAGGGGATAGGGGAAAAACTGTTTTTT. J is TRBJ1-4 and V is TRBV2; 7 bases map to TRBD1. After removal of 3 bases from V and 8 bases from J, the junction contained 12 bases not matched to a gene. The germline V gene has CDR1 SNHLY and CDR2 FYNNEI. This CDR3 region has 16 residues.

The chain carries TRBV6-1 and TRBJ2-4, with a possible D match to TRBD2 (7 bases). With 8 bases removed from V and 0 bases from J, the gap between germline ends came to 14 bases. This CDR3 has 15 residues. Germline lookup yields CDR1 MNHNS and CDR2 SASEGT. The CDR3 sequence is CASVPGGLAKNIQYF. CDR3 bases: TGTGCCAGCGTCCCCGGGGGGCTAGCCAAAAACATTCAGTACTTC.

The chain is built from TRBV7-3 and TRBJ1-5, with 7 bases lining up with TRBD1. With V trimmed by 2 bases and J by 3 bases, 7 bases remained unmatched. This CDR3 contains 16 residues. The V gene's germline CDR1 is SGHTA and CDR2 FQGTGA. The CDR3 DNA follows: TGTGCCAGCAGCTTAGCGCAGGGACAGTACAATCAGCCCCAGCATTTT. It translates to CASSLAQGQYNQPQHF. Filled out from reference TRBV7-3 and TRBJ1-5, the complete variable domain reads GAGVSQTPSNKVTEKGKYVELRCDPISGHTALYWYRQSLGQGPEFLIYFQGTGAADDSGLPNDRFFAVRPEGSVSTLKIQRTERGDSAVYLCASSLAQGQYNQPQHFGDGTRLSIL.

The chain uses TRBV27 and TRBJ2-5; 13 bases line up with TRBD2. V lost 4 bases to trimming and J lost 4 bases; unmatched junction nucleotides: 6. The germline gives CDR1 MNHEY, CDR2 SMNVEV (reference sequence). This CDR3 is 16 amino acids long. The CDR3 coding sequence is TGTGCCAGCAGTTCCAGACTAGCGGGAGGAATAGAGACCCAGTACTTC. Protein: CASSSRLAGGIETQYF.

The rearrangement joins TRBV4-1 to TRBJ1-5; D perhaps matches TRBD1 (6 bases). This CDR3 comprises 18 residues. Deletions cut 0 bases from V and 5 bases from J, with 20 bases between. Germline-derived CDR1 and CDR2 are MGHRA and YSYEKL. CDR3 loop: CASSQDLTGDPLYQPQHF. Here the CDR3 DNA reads TGCGCCAGCAGCCAAGATCTGACAGGAGATCCCCTTTATCAGCCCCAGCATTTT.

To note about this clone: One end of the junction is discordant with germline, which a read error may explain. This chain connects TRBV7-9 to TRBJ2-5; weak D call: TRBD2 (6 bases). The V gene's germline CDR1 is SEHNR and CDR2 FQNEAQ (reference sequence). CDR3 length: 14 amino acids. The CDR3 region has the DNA TGTTCCAGCAGCTTACCGCGGGGACAAGAGACCCAGTACTTC. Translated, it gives CSSSLPRGQETQYF.

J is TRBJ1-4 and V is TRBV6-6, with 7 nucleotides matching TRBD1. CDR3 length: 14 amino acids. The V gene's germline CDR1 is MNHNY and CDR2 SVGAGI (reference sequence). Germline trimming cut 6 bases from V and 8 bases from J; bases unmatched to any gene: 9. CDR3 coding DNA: TGTGCCAGCAGCCGAGACAGGGTTGGGGAAAAACTGTTTTTT. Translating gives CASSRDRVGEKLFF.

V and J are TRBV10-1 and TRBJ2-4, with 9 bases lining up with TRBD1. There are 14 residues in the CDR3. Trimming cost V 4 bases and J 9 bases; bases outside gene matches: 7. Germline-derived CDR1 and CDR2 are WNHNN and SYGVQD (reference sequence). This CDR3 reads CASSATSGQGIQYF. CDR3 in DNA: TGCGCCAGCAGTGCAACCTCGGGACAGGGCATTCAGTACTTC.

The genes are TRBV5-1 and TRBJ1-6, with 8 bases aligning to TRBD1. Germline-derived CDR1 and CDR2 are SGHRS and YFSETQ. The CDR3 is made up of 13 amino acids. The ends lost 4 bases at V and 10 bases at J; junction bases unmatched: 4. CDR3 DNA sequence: TGCGCCAGCAGCGAATACAGGGGGTCACCCCTCCACTTT. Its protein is CASSEYRGSPLHF. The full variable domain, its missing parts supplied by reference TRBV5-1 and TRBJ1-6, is KAGVTQTPRYLIKTRGQQVTLSCSPISGHRSVSWYQQTPGQGLQFLFEYFSETQRNKGNFPGRFSGRQFSNSRSEMNVSTLELGDSALYLCASSEYRGSPLHFGNGTRLTVT.

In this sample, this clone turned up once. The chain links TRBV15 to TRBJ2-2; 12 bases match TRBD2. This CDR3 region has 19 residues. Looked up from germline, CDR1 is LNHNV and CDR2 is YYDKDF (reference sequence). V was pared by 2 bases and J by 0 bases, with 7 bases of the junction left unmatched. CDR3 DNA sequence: TGTGCCACCAGCAGAAGACTAGCGGGAGCGTCCCCGAACACCGGGGAGCTGTTTTTT. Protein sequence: CATSRRLAGASPNTGELFF.

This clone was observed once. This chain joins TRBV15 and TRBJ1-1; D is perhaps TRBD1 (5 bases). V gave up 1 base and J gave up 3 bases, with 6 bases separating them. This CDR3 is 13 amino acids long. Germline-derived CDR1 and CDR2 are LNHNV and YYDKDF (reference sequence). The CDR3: CATSRGQHTEAFF. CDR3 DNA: TGTGCCACCAGCAGAGGACAGCACACTGAAGCTTTCTTT.

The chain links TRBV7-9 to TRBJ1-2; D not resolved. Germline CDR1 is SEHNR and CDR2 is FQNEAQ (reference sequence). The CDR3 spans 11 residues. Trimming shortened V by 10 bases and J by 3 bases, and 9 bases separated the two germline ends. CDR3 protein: CANGDYYGYTF. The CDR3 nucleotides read TGTGCCAACGGGGATTACTATGGCTACACCTTC.

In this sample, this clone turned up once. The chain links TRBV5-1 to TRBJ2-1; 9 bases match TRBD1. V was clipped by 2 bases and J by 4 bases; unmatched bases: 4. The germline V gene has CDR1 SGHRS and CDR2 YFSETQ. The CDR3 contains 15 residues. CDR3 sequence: CASSLGDREYNEQFF. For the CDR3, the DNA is TGCGCCAGCAGCTTAGGGGACAGGGAGTACAATGAGCAGTTCTTC.

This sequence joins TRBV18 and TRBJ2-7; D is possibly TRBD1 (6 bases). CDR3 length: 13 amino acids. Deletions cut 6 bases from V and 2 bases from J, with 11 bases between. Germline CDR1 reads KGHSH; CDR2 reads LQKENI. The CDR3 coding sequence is TGTGCCAGCTCGCGGACAGTAACCTACGAGCAGTACTTC. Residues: CASSRTVTYEQYF.

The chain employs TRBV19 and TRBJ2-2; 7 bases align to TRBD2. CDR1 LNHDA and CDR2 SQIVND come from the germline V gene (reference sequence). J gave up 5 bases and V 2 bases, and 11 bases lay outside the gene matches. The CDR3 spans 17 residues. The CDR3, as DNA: TGTGCCAGTAGTATAAGTCCCGGGGGGTCTAGGACCGGGGAGCTGTTTTTT. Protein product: CASSISPGGSRTGELFF.

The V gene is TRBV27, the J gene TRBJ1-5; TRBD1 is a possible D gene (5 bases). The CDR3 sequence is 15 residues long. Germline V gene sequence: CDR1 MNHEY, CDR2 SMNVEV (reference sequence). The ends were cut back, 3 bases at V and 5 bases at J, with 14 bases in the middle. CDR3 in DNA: TGTGCCAGCAGTTTCCTGGGGGGGGGAGATCAGCCCCAGCATTTT. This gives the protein CASSFLGGGDQPQHF.

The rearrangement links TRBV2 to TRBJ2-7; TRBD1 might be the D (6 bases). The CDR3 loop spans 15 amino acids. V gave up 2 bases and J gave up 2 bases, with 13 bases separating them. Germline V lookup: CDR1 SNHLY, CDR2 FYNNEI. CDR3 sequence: CASSEPGQPTYEQYF. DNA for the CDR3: TGTGCCAGCAGTGAACCGGGACAACCGACCTACGAGCAGTACTTC.

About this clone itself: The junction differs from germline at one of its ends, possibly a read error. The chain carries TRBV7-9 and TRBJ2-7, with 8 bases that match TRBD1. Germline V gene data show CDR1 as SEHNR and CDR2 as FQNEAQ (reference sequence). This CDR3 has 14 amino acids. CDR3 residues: CSSSFSTGEYEQYF. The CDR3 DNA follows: TGTTCCAGCAGCTTTTCGACAGGGGAGTACGAGCAGTACTTC.

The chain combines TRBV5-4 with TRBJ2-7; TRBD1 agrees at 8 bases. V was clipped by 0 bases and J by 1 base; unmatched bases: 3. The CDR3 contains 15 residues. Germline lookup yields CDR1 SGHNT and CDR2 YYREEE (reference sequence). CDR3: CASSLDWTGSYEQYF. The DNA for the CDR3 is TGTGCCAGCAGCTTGGATTGGACAGGGTCCTACGAGCAGTACTTC.

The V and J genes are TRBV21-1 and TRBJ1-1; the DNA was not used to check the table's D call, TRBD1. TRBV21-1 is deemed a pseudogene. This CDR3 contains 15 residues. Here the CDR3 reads CASSKGDRKNTEAFF. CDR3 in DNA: TGTGCCAGCAGCAAAGGGGACAGAAAGAACACTGAAGCTTTCTTT.